This T cell receptor beta chain was documented in a study of low-dose radiotherapy and immunotherapy resistance in tumors. Turning to the study itself: Patients were given intravenous nivolumab 240 mg every two weeks plus ipilimumab 1 mg/kg every six weeks.

Time point denoted: before trial treatment. A remark on this clonotype: At one boundary the junction diverges from the germline segment, which might be a read error.

Covering alpha and beta chains, TRAV- and TRBV-specific primers were used for the first-strand cDNA. For amplifying TCRs, the PCR ran for approximately 18 cycles with Phusion, which was used together with a constant-region primer and the adapter on the V primers. TCRdb analysed the reads with MiXCR anew, one entry per CDR3 protein. The sample yields 60,000 to 75,000 distinct CDR3 sequences, roughly 29% seen once. In germline, CDR1 is SSHAT, CDR2 FNYEAQ (reference sequence). The CDR3 runs to 15 residues. This chain uses TRBV7-7 with TRBJ2-5; maybe TRBD2 (6 bases). The specimen comprised PBMCs, sampled before treatment. The source is a male donor with rectosigmoid adenocarcinoma. For the CDR3, the DNA is TGTGCTAGCAGCTCATACGGCGGGGCCCAAGAGACCCAGTACTTC. The encoded protein is CASSSYGGAQETQYF.